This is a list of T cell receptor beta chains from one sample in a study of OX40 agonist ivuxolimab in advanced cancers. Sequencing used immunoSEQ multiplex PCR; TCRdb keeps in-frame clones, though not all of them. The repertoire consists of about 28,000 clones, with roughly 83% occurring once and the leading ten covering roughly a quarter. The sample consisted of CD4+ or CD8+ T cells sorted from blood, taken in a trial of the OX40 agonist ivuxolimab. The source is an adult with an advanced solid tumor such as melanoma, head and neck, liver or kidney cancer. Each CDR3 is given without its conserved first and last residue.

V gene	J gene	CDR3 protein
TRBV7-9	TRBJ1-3	ASSHGRSSGNTIY
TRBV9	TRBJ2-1	ASSVAYRGDEQF
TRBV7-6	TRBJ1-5	ASSVEYNQPQH
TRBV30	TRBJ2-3	AWSVGWRETTDTQY
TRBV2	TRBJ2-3	ASSRGTDTQY
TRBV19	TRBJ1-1	ASSVYKVGTEAF
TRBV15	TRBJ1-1	ATSRDGGEAF
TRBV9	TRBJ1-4	ASSVEGTANEKLF
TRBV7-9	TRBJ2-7	ASSESLGYSYEQY
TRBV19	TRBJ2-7	ASSPEGGTGSSYEQY
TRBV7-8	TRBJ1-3	ASGSDRDWGNTIY
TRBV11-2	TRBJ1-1	ASSQQVTYNTEAF
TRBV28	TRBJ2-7	ASSLGGDGYEQY
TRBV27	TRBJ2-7	ASSVGSEQY
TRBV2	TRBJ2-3	ASQRLAGPTDTQY
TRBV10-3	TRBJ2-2	AISLQDGELF
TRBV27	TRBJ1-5	ASRLLQPQH
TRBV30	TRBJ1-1	ACPQVRAGNTEAF
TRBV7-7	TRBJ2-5	ASSFLAGEVAQETQY
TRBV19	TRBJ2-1	ASRVEGLAVPGAEQF
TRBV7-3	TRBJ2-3	ASSLLGLAGHPSTDTQY
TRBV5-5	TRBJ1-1	ASSFSDRSTEAF
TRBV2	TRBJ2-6	ASSEASQGASGANVLT
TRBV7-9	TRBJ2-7	ASSAPSGTGEGREQY
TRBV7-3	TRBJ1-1	ASSGTGRNTEAF
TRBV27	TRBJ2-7	ASSRDRGYEQY
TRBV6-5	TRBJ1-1	ASSYGVFRNTEAF
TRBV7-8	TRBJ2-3	ASSPQLATDTQY
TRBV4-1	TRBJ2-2	ASSHRQGAGELF
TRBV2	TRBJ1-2	ASSEVGDGDLVGGYT
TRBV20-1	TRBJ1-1	SAKGYTEAF
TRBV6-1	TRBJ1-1	ASSEWGANTEAF
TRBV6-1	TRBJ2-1	ASSGSDRGHSYNEQF
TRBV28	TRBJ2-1	ASSRPGAINEQF
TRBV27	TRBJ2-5	ASSLSSRQETQY
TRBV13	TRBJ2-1	ASSIGQGDNEQF
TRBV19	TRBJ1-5	ASSIAAGEQPQH
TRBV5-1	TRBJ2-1	ASSLVSSNEQF
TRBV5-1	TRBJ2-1	ASSLSEAGDYNEQF
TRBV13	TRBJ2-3	ASSLQRGGLTDTQY
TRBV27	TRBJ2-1	ASSLDRSYNEQF
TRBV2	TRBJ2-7	ASGGTVSYEQY
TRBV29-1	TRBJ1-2	SVDKHGYT
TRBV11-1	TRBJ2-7	ASSLHRGRYEQY
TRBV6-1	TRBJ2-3	ASSESVRGFADTQY
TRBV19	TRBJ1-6	ASSTSLNSPLH
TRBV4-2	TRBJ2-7	ASSQELGGENEQY
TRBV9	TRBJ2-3	ASSAWTSGTDTQY
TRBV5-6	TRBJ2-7	ASSPGTEFYEQY
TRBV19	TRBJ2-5	ASSRDSGRAETQY
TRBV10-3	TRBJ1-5	AIFEPYSNQPQH
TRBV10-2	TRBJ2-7	ASSELLGVLQEQY